This TCR beta chain was retrieved from a study of blood T cells in healthy people across ages (dated by TCRdb to the mid-2010s). Turning to the overall study: In model experiments, roughly one uniquely barcoded TCR beta cDNA molecule per two T cells was captured by template switching. To track age-related changes in TCR beta repertoire diversity, the study relied on deep sequencing normalized with unique cDNA molecular identifiers. The donors were divided into four age groups: young (average around 17 years), middle-aged (roughly 42), aged (roughly 66) and long-lived (82). Donors of different ages were randomly distributed across sequencing lanes to avoid experimental bias. Two additional independent replicas of 1 million unique cDNA reads from the same blood draw were analyzed for two donors (one aged 18 to 29 and one aged 80 or older). The full study reports these points: Compared with the aged group, more naive CD4+ T cells, fewer expanded clones and increased TCR diversity were shown by the long-lived group, suggesting age selection. As age increased, observed TCR beta diversity per million T cells dropped in a roughly linear way, and a significant reduction was already evident by age about 40. Because donor CMV infection status was unknown, age-related changes in expanded clonotypes were potentially confounded. Because profiling used bulk unsorted PBMCs, naive and antigen-experienced compartments could not be compared conclusively. Estimates of total diversity based on one million sequenced T cells were regarded as lower bounds and as underestimates. There was a strong correlation between observed TCR beta diversity and the percentage of naive T cells measured by flow cytometry.

Library method: 5' RACE. This sample was sequenced with an Illumina HiSeq 2500. A second PCR of roughly 6 to 11 cycles was run with a J-beta primer mix and a sample-barcoded 5' primer. Each TCR beta cDNA molecule received a unique molecular identifier from a template-switch 5' adaptor carrying 12 random nucleotides. Each sample yielded at least 2.5 million CDR3-containing paired-end reads. First-strand cDNA synthesis was performed from all RNA using the Mint cDNA synthesis kit, with priming by a TRBC-specific oligonucleotide. Following uracil-DNA glycosylase treatment, all cDNA underwent a first 18-cycle PCR with the universal primers M1SS and BC2_uni_R. The authors processed their data as follows. For normalization, 1 million high-quality reads, each with a distinct molecular identifier, were randomly selected from each sample. Reads sharing molecular identifiers were discarded rather than binned into consensus sequences. MiTCR, set to a Q25 quality threshold and the strictest error-elimination algorithm, was used for CDR3 identification, clonotype clustering and error correction. A nonparametric unseen species model using Euler transformation provided a lower-bound estimate of total TCR beta diversity. In TCRdb, the public reads were trimmed at Q25 with fastp and aligned with MiXCR, with productive beta chains retained. Rows matching on CDR3 protein sequence are summarized as one entry with the most common DNA and genes. The V and J calls shown here were made by TCRdb, not taken from the authors' results. The sample table records approximately 1.5 million distinct CDR3 sequences; 34% of these occur just once. The ten largest clones take up about 11% of the sample.

This clonotype was seen ten or more times. The antigen it binds to is not known. Base qualities are not at hand, and no much larger clone is one base apart. V and J are trimmed by 5 bases and 5 bases, and the gene matches miss 7 bases of the junction. As encoded in the germline V gene (reference sequence), CDR1 is DFQATT while CDR2 is SNEGSKA. The CDR3 sequence holds 15 residues, the cysteine and phenylalanine included. Just CDR3 DNA is preserved here, 45 bases in frame from base 1. Systemically healthy Caucasian individuals from Russia, over 30 in total and aged 6 to 90 years, were included as donors. Ten milliliters of peripheral blood were drawn from each donor into EDTA-treated Vacutainer tubes. Ficoll-Paque density-gradient centrifugation was used to isolate PBMCs, with at least 6 million obtained per sample. Trizol reagent was used to extract total RNA from PBMCs, with at least 6 micrograms per sample. Naive CD45RAhigh/CD27high T cell percentages were measured by flow cytometry on a PBMC aliquot from every donor.

The V and J segments used are TRBV20-1 and TRBJ2-3; TRBD2 matches 13 bases in the middle. This sequence was found in a woman in her 30s in good health. Sequencing input: blood. Read as DNA, the sequence is TGCAGTGCTTCCGGACTAGCGGGAGACCAAGATACGCAGTATTTT. It is translated as CSASGLAGDQDTQYF.